This TCR beta chain was recovered during a study of T cell changes during pregnancy in multiple sclerosis. Libraries were prepared by immunoSEQ multiplex PCR; TCRdb keeps only in-frame clonotypes and omits some of them. Of about 23,000 clones listed, roughly 91% are singletons. This CDR3 has 13 residues. Germline V gene data show CDR1 as SGHDN and CDR2 as FVKESK. The V end was cut by 0 bases, the J end by 6 bases, with 9 bases between. The specimen comprised CD8+ T cells from peripheral blood mononuclear cells, sampled in the first trimester of pregnancy. The chain joins TRBV14 to TRBJ2-7; tentatively, D is TRBD1 (6 bases). The receptor was derived from a female donor with multiple sclerosis, enrolled in a pregnancy study. The CDR3 region has the DNA TGTGCCAGCAGCCAAGAGTTGGGGGCCGAGCAGTACTTC. Translation: CASSQELGAEQYF.